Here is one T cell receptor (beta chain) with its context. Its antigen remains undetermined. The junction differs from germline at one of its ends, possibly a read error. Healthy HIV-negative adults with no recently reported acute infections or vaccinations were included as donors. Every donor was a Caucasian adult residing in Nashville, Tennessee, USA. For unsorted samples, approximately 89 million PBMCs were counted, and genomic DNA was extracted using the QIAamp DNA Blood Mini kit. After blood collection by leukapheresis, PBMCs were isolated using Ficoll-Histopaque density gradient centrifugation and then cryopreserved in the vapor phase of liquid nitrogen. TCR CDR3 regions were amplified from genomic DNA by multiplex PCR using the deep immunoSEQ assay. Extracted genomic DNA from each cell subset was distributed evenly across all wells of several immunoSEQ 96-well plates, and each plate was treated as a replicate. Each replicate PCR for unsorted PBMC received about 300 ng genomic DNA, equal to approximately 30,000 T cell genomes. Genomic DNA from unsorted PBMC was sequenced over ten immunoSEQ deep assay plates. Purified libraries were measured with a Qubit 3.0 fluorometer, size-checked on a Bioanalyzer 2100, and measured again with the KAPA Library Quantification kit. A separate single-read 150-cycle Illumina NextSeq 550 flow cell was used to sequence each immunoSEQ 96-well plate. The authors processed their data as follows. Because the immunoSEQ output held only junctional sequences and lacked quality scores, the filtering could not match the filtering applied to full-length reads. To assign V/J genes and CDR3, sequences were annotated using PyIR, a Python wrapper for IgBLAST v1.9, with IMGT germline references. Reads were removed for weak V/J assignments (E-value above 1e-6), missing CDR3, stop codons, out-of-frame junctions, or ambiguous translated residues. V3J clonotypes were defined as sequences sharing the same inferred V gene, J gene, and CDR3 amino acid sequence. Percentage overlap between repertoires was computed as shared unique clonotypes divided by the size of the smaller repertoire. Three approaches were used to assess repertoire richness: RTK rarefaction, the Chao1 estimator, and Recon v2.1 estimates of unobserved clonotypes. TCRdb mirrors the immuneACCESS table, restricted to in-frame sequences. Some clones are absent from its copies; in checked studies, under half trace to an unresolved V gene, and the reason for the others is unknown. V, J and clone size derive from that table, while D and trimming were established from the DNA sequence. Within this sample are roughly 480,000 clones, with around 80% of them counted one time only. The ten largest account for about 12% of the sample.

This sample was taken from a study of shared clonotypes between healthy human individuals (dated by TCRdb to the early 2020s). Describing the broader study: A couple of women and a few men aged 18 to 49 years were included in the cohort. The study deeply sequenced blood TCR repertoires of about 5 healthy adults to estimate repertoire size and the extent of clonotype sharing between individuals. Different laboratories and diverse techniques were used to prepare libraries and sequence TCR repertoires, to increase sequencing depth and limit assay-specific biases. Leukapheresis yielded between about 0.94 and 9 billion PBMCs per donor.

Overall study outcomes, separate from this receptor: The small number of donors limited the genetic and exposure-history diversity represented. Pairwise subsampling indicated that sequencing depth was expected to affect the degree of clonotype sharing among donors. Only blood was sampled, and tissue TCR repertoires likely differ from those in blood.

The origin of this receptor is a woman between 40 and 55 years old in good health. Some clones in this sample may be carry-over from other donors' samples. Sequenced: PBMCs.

CDR3 loop: CASSLGDTGTEAFF. The bases read TGTGCCAGCAGTTTGGGGGATACCGGGACTGAAGCTTTCTTT. The chain couples TRBV5-4 to TRBJ1-1; a weak D assignment points to TRBD1 (5 bases agree). CDR3 length: 14 amino acids, cysteine to phenylalanine. Of all the DNA, just the CDR3 is kept, 42 bases in frame from base 1. Looking up the germline V gene (reference sequence) yields CDR1 SGHNT and CDR2 YYREEE.